The 13 T cell receptor beta chains presented below share a single source sample, sequenced in a study of blood T cell repertoires in COVID-19. Profiled with immunoSEQ multiplex PCR; TCRdb holds only in-frame clones, not every one. The sample holds roughly 200,000 clones, roughly 77% seen once. The sample comprised peripheral blood. These TCRs come from a woman aged 40 to 50 with COVID-19, enrolled during active disease.

The rearrangement links TRBV9 to TRBJ2-3; D perhaps matches TRBD2 (5 bases). Between the trimmed V and J ends, which lost 2 bases and 3 bases, there was a span of 16 bases. The CDR3 length is 16 residues. Germline V gene sequence: CDR1 SGDLS, CDR2 YYNGEE. The CDR3 protein is CASSVGLEVQTDTQYF. The CDR3 DNA reads TGTGCCAGCAGCGTCGGTCTGGAGGTCCAAACAGATACGCAGTATTTT.

The chain couples TRBV19 to TRBJ2-7; no clear D gene. V was cut by 3 bases and J by 0 bases, with 9 bases left in between. The germline CDR1 and CDR2 sequences are LNHDA and SQIVND (reference sequence). The CDR3 is made up of 14 amino acids. Here the CDR3 reads CASSIRTTSYEQYF. The CDR3 DNA follows: TGTGCCAGTAGTATTAGAACCACCTCCTACGAGCAGTACTTC. Based on the CDR3 plus reference TRBV19 and TRBJ2-7, the full variable domain is DGGITQSPKYLFRKEGQNVTLSCEQNLNHDAMYWYRQDPGQGLRLIYYSQIVNDFQKGDIAEGYSVSREKKESFPLTVTSAQKNPTAFYLCASSIRTTSYEQYFGPGTRLTVT.

The rearrangement uses TRBV5-1 and TRBJ2-3; 13 nucleotides align to TRBD2. J was trimmed by 2 bases and V by 4 bases; bases with no gene match: 4. Germline lookup yields CDR1 SGHRS and CDR2 YFSETQ. This CDR3 spans 16 amino acids. CDR3 DNA sequence: TGCGCCAGCAGCCGGACTAGCGGGGGCTCCACAGATACGCAGTATTTT. This codes for CASSRTSGGSTDTQYF.

This clone was observed at least ten times. V gene TRBV7-8 combines with J gene TRBJ1-5; D remains unclear. There are 14 residues in the CDR3. CDR1 SGHVS and CDR2 FQNEAQ come from the germline V gene. Trimming stripped 5 bases from V and 3 bases from J, with 11 bases between. The DNA for the CDR3 is TGTGCCAGCAGCGCTAGGAGGTTCAATCAGCCCCAGCATTTT. Protein: CASSARRFNQPQHF.

J is TRBJ2-1 and V is TRBV18; the match to TRBD2 covers 7 bases. The ends lost 0 bases at V and 0 bases at J; junction bases unmatched: 2. The germline V gene encodes CDR1 KGHSH and CDR2 LQKENI. The CDR3 is made up of 16 amino acids. The CDR3 DNA sequence: TGTGCCAGCTCACCACCCGGCGGGAGCTCCTACAATGAGCAGTTCTTC. This translates into CASSPPGGSSYNEQFF. The full variable domain, with the rest looked up from reference TRBV18 and TRBJ2-1, is NAGVMQNPRHLVRRRGQEARLRCSPMKGHSHVYWYRQLPEEGLKFMVYLQKENIIDESGMPKERFSAEFPKEGPSILRIQQVVRGDSAAYFCASSPPGGSSYNEQFFGPGTRLTVL.

The V and J genes are TRBV19 and TRBJ1-5; D remains unclear. Germline CDR1 and CDR2: LNHDA and SQIVND (reference sequence). CDR3 length: 15 amino acids. Trimming shortened V by 5 bases and J by 1 base, and 12 bases separated the two germline ends. The CDR3 nucleotides read TGTGCCAGTAGTCAAACGGGTGGGAGCAATCAGCCCCAGCATTTT. Amino acid sequence: CASSQTGGSNQPQHF.

The table lists this clone with a count of one. The chain recombines TRBV6-2 or TRBV6-3 with TRBJ2-3, with TRBD2 matching over 7 bases. The V gene end was trimmed by 6 bases and the J gene end by 2 bases; junction bases not matched to a gene: 8. CDR1 is MNHEY, CDR2 SVGEGT, per germline. The CDR3 spans 15 residues. The CDR3: CASSVASGITDTQYF. The CDR3 coding sequence is TGTGCCAGCAGCGTGGCTAGCGGTATCACAGATACGCAGTATTTT.

The chain joins TRBV30 to TRBJ1-1; TRBD1 aligns across 10 bases. V trimming: 4 bases; J trimming: 4 bases; junction bases outside the gene matches: 3. Germline CDR1 reads GTSNPN; CDR2 reads SVGIG (reference sequence). This CDR3 contains 13 residues. The CDR3 DNA reads as TGTGCCTGGACTAGGACAGGGGGCACTGAAGCTTTCTTT. Translating gives CAWTRTGGTEAFF.

This clone was counted a few times. This chain connects TRBV7-8 to TRBJ2-7, with a tentative D call TRBD2 (6 bases). Germline CDR1 SGHVS, CDR2 FQNEAQ. Deletions cut 1 base from V and 4 bases from J, with 11 bases between. This CDR3 spans 14 amino acids. The CDR3 is CASSLGPGEYEQYF. For the CDR3, the DNA is TGTGCCAGCAGCTTAGGGCCGGGGGAGTACGAGCAGTACTTC.

This clone was seen repeatedly, ten times or more. The chain uses TRBV7-6 and TRBJ1-5; 9 nucleotides line up with TRBD1. The CDR3 runs 15 residues. With 4 bases clipped from V and 7 bases from J, the junction kept 8 bases outside the gene matches. Germline-derived CDR1 and CDR2 are SGHVS and FNYEAQ. DNA of the CDR3: TGTGCCAGCAGCTCCAACAGGGGGCGAAGGCAGCCCCAGCATTTT. It is translated as CASSSNRGRRQPQHF.

The chain carries TRBV6-2 or TRBV6-3 and TRBJ2-1, with 7 bases that match TRBD1. Germline V gives CDR1 MNHEY, CDR2 SVGEGT. The CDR3 runs 15 residues. The junction had 7 bases not matched to a gene; V was cut back by 3 bases and J by 5 bases. The CDR3 is CASSYMRQGNNEQFF. DNA of the CDR3: TGTGCCAGCAGTTATATGAGACAGGGTAACAATGAGCAGTTCTTC.

This chain uses TRBV6-1 with TRBJ2-7; TRBD1 is a possible D gene (6 bases). This CDR3 is 13 amino acids long. Germline V gene data show CDR1 as MNHNS and CDR2 as SASEGT. Trimming took 3 bases from V and 7 from J, leaving 13 bases between them. CDR3 nucleotides: TGTGCCAGCAGTGATACAGGGTCGGGGGAGCAGTACTTC. Protein sequence: CASSDTGSGEQYF.

The J gene is TRBJ1-5, the V gene TRBV3-1 (or the pseudogene TRBV3-2); D remains unclear. Trimming cost V 2 bases and J 4 bases, with 9 bases left between them. The CDR3 is 14 amino acids. The germline gives CDR1 LGHDT, CDR2 YNNKEL (reference sequence). The CDR3 nucleotides are TGTGCCAGCAGCCAAAGTGGAGGGAATCAGCCCCAGCATTTT. Translated: CASSQSGGNQPQHF.